The sequence of this TCR beta chain was determined in a study of breast tumors, draining lymph nodes, adjacent tissues. This clonotype was counted ten times or more. Its antigen is not known. Samples came from axillary lymph nodes draining the breast cancer. The CDR3 loop spans 15 amino acids. The trim removed 8 bases at V and 0 bases at J, leaving 8 bases unmatched. Per the germline V gene, CDR1 is MGHDK and CDR2 is SYGVNS. Study findings and constraints: Most tumor T cells seemingly derive from lymph node, then expand in tumor. Compared with lymph nodes, tumors were less diverse; compared with nontumor tissue, more. Data only fit, rather than demonstrated, lymph node origin of most tumor T cells. Luminal-like breast cancer showed significantly greater tumor-nontumor repertoire similarity than basal-like breast cancer did.

Each CDR3 protein gets one entry after TCRdb re-called the multiplex PCR reads with MiXCR. The repertoire includes 150,000 to 200,000 distinct CDR3 sequences, 30% to 35% of them detected once, and around 4.1% sits in the top ten. This clonotype originated in a female donor with breast cancer. Some clones in this sample may be carry-over from other donors' samples. The V gene is TRBV25-1, the J gene TRBJ2-3; 7 positions agree with TRBD1. The sequencing sample was made of axillary lymph node tissue. CDR3 coding DNA: TGTGCCAGCGGCCTGACAGGGCTCAGCACAGATACGCAGTATTTT. This codes for CASGLTGLSTDTQYF.